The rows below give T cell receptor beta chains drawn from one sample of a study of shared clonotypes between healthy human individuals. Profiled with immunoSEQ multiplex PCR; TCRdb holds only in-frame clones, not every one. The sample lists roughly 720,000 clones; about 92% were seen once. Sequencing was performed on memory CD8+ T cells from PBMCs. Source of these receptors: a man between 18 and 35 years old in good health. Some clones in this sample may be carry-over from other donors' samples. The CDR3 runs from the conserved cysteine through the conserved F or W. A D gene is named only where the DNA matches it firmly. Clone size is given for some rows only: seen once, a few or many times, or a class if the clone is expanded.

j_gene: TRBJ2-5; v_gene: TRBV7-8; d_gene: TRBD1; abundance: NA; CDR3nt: TGTGCCAGCAGATCACCGGGACAGGGGGAGACCCAGTACTTC; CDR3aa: CASRSPGQGETQYF
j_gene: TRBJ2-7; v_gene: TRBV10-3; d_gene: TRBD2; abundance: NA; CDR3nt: TGTGCCATCAGTCCCCTCGGGGGGACCTACGAGCAGTACTTC; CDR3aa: CAISPLGGTYEQYF
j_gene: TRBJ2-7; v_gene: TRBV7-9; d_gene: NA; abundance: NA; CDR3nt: TGTGCCAGCAGCCGGGACACGATCTACGAGCAGTACTTC; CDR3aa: CASSRDTIYEQYF
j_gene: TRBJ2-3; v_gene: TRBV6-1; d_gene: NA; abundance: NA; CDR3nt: TGTGCCAGCAGTGAACTGTGGTATAGCACAGATACGCAGTATTTT; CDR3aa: CASSELWYSTDTQYF
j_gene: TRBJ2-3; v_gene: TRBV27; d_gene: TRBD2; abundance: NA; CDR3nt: TGTGCCAGCAGTCTCAGGACTAGCGGGAGTGGTACAGATACGCAGTATTTT; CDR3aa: CASSLRTSGSGTDTQYF
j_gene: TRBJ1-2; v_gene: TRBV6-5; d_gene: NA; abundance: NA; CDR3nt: TGTGCCAGCAGTTACTCCACTGGAGGGAACTATGGCTACACCTTC; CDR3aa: CASSYSTGGNYGYTF
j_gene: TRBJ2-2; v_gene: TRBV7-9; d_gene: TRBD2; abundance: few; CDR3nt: TGTGCCAGCAGCTTGGGACTAGCCGGGGAGCTGTTTTTT; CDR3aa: CASSLGLAGELFF
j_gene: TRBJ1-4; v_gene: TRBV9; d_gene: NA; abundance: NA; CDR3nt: TGTGCCAGCAGCGTAGCATCGGGAGGTTACAATGAAAAACTGTTTTTT; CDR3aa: CASSVASGGYNEKLFF
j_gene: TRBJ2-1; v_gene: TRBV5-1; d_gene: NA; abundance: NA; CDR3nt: TGCGCCAGCAGCTTGGGAGGGGAGCAGTTCTTC; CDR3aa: CASSLGGEQFF
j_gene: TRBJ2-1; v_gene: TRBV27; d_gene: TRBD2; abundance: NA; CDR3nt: TGTGCCAGCCAGCGGGGTTACAATGAGCAGTTCTTC; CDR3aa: CASQRGYNEQFF
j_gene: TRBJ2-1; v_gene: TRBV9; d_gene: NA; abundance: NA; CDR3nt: TGTGCCAGCAGCGTAGTAGGGTTAAGCTCCTACAATGAGCAGTTCTTC; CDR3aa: CASSVVGLSSYNEQFF
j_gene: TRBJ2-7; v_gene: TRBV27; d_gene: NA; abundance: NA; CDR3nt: TGTGCCAGCAGTTTAGCGGCAGCGAGCTCCTACGAGCAGTACTTC; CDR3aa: CASSLAAASSYEQYF
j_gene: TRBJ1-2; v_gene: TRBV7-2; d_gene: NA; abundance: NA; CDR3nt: TGTGCCAGCAGCCCGGCGGGGGGGCAGAGCTATGGCTACACCTTC; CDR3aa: CASSPAGGQSYGYTF
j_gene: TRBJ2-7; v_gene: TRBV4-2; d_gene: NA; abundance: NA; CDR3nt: TGTGCCAGCAGCCAAAGACAGGTGGGCTACGAGCAGTACTTC; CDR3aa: CASSQRQVGYEQYF
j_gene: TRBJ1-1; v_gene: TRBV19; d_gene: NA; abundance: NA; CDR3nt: TGTGCCACCCAAGTAGGCACTGAAGCTTTCTTT; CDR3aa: CATQVGTEAFF
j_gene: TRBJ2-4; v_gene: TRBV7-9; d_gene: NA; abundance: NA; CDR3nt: TGTGCCAGCAGCCCCGGGACGGACAAAAACATTCAGTACTTC; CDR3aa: CASSPGTDKNIQYF
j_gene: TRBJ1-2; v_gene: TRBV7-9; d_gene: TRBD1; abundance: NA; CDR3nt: TGTGCCAGCAGCTTATTCTTTCGGGACAGCTCTAACTATGGCTACACCTTC; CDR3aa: CASSLFFRDSSNYGYTF
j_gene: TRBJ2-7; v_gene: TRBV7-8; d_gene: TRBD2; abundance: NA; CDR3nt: TGTGCCACGGCGAGGGCGGGAGCCCAGGAGCAGTACTTC; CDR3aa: CATARAGAQEQYF
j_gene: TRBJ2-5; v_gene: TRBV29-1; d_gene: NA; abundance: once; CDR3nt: TGCAGCGTCCCAAGGGGGACGGAGCAAGAGACCCAGTACTTC; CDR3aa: CSVPRGTEQETQYF
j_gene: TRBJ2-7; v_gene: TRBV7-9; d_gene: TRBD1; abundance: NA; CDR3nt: TGTGCCAGCAGCTCTCCGGGACAGGGTCCCTACGAGCAGTACTTC; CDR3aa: CASSSPGQGPYEQYF
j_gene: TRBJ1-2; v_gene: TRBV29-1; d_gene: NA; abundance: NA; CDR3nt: TGCAGCGTTGACGGTACAGGCACCAACTATGGCTACACCTTC; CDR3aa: CSVDGTGTNYGYTF
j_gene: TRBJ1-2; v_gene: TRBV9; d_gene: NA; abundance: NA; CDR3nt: TGTGCCAGCTCAGGATATGGCTACACCTTC; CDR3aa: CASSGYGYTF
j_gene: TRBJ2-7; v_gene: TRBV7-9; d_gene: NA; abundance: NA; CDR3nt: TGTGCCAGCAGCTCACGGGCGGGGAGTACCTACGAGCAGTACTTC; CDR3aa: CASSSRAGSTYEQYF
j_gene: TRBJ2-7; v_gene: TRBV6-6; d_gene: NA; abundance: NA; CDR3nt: TGTGCCAGCAGTTCTAGGGAGACTTCCTACGAGCAGTACTTC; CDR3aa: CASSSRETSYEQYF
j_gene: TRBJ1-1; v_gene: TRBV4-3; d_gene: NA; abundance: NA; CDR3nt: TGCGCCAGCAGCCAAGATTGGTCGAACACTGAAGCTTTCTTT; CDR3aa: CASSQDWSNTEAFF
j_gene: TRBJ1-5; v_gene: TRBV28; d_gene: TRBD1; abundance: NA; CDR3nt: TGTGCCAGCAGCAACTTCGGCCACGACAGGGACCCCTATAGCAATCAGCCCCAGCATTTT; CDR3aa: CASSNFGHDRDPYSNQPQHF
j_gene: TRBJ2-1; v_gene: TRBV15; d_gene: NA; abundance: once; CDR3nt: TGTGCCACCAGCCGCGGGGTGGACCTGAGCTCCTACAATGAGCAGTTCTTC; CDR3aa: CATSRGVDLSSYNEQFF
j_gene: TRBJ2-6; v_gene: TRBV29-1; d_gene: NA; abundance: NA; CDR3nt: TGCAGCGTGGTCTCCGGGGCCAACGTCCTGACTTTC; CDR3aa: CSVVSGANVLTF
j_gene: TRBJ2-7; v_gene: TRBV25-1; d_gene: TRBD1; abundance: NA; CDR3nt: TGTGCCAGCAGTGCACAGGGGACCGTCGAGCAGTACTTC; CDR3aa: CASSAQGTVEQYF
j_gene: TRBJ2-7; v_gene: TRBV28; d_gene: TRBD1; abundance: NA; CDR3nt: TGTGCCAGCAGCCGTACAGGGGGCTCCTACGAGCAGTACTTC; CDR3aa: CASSRTGGSYEQYF
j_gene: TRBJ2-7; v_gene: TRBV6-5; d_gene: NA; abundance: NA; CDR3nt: TGTGCCAGCAGTTACGGGGAGCGCCCAACCGAGCAGTACTTC; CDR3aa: CASSYGERPTEQYF
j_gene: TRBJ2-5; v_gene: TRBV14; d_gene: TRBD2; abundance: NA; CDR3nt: TGTGCCAGCAGACCCGGACTAGCGGGAGGAGGGGAGACCCAGTACTTC; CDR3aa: CASRPGLAGGGETQYF
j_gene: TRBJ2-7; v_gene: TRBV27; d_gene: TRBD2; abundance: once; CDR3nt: TGTGCCAGCAGTTTATTGGGGACTCGAGCGGGGCCCTCCTACGAGCAGTACTTC; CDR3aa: CASSLLGTRAGPSYEQYF
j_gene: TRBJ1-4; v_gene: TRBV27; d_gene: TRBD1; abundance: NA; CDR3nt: TGTGCCAGCAGTCCACAGGGGGTTAATGAAAAACTGTTTTTT; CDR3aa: CASSPQGVNEKLFF